This TCR beta chain was sequenced in a study of technical replicates of blood from a handful of donors. Produced via immunoSEQ multiplex PCR; TCRdb's table is partial and in-frame only. The sample yields under 80,000 clones, about 90% seen once. The CDR3 runs to 14 residues. J lost 6 bases, V lost 4 bases, and 9 bases had no gene match. The germline V gene has CDR1 SGHDT and CDR2 YYEEEE. Material: T cells isolated from PBMCs. The TCR sequence derives from a human donor in good health. Some clones in this sample may be carry-over from other donors' samples. The V gene is TRBV5-6, the J gene TRBJ1-2, with 7 positions matching TRBD1. DNA for the CDR3: TGTGCCAGCAGCCCCCAGGGACAGTTTCATGGCTACACCTTC. Translated, it gives CASSPQGQFHGYTF.